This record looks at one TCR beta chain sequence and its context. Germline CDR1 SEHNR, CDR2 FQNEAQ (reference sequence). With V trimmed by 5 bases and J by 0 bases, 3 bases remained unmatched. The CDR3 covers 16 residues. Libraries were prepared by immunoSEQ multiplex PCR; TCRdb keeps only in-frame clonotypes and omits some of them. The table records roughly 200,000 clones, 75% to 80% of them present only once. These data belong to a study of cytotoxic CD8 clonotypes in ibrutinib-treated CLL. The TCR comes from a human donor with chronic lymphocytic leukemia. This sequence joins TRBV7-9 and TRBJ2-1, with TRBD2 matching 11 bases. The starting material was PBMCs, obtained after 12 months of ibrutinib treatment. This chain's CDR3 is CASSGTSGGSYNEQFF. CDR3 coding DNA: TGTGCCAGCAGCGGAACTAGCGGGGGCTCCTACAATGAGCAGTTCTTC.